The clone carrying this T cell receptor (beta chain) was counted between two and nine times. This sample is drawn from a study of blood T cell repertoires in COVID-19. Study-wide context: The study drew acute and convalescent COVID-19 samples from the United States, Italy and Spain. From T cells, B-cell-depleted T cells, or PBMCs came the material, which was cDNA or gDNA.

Original processing notes: Researchers report that nucleated cell counts were estimated from reference gene primer amplification. Profiling relied on immunoSEQ multiplex PCR, and the TCRdb table lists in-frame clones only, not all of them. Clone size and V and J calls were adopted from that table, with D and trimming inferred from the DNA. This table has 150,000 or so clones, 80% appearing once. V lost 0 bases and J lost 5, with 8 bases in between. Germline V gene lookup returns CDR1 SGDLS and CDR2 YYNGEE. The length of the CDR3 is 13 residues. The receptor's source is a man aged 60-69 years with active or convalescent COVID-19. The V gene is TRBV9, the J gene TRBJ1-1, with a tentative D call TRBD1 (5 bases). Sequences were obtained from peripheral blood. CDR3 region: CASSVEEGTEAFF. CDR3 bases: TGTGCCAGCAGCGTAGAGGAGGGGACTGAAGCTTTCTTT.